This TCR beta chain was sequenced during a study of radiotherapy plus CTLA-4 blockade in lung cancer. About the research overall: Disease control was achieved by 31% of patients, and objective responses by about 17%. Study results and limitations: Following radiotherapy plus ipilimumab, tumor-derived TCR clones expanded in the blood. According to reports, early shifts in blood T cell clones, alongside interferon-beta, forecast response most accurately.

Notes on this clone: No antigen is known for it.

CTLA-4 blockade with ipilimumab, together with focal radiation, was given to patients with chemo-refractory metastatic non-small-cell lung cancer. Germline assignment: CDR1 SGHTS and CDR2 YDEGEE. The CDR3 runs to 14 residues. Trimming left V 5 bases short and J 7 bases short, with 16 bases between. TCRdb keeps only in-frame clones here, not all; method: immunoSEQ multiplex PCR. The sample records 70,000 to 95,000 clones, over 80% being singletons. Here the sequenced sample was peripheral blood, taken from a patient treated with radiotherapy plus ipilimumab. This clonotype was obtained from a human donor with non-small cell lung cancer that progressed on radiotherapy plus ipilimumab. V gene TRBV5-8 combines with J gene TRBJ2-1; no clear D. As DNA, the CDR3 is TGTGCCAGCAGTCTCGCGGTCCTGGTTAATGAGCAGTTCTTC. Its protein product is CASSLAVLVNEQFF. Supplemented by reference TRBV5-8 and TRBJ2-1, the full variable domain reads EAGVTQSPTHLIKTRGQQATLRCSPISGHTSVYWYQQALGLGLQFLLWYDEGEERNRGNFPPRFSGRQFPNYSSELNVNALELEDSALYLCASSLAVLVNEQFFGPGTRLTVL.